Listed below are T cell receptor beta chains from one sample, sequenced in a study of T cell repertoires in ileal Crohn's disease. This table comes from immunoSEQ multiplex PCR, and its TCRdb copy is limited to in-frame clones, with some not included. This table has around 15,000 clones, roughly 79% appearing once. Sequenced sample: ileal tissue. The origin of the receptors is an adult with Crohn's disease. Each CDR3 is given without its conserved first and last residue.

j_gene: TRBJ2-7
v_gene: TRBV5-1
CDR3aa: ASSSIQGRGEQY

j_gene: TRBJ1-2
v_gene: TRBV6-5
CDR3aa: ASRPGTEINYGYT

j_gene: TRBJ2-3
v_gene: TRBV28
CDR3aa: ASYHPGGSPADTQY

j_gene: TRBJ2-2
v_gene: TRBV19
CDR3aa: ASTSGGHTGELF

j_gene: TRBJ1-1
v_gene: TRBV7-9
CDR3aa: ASSLSVGSAEAF

j_gene: TRBJ1-6
v_gene: TRBV18
CDR3aa: ASSREGGYNSPLH

j_gene: TRBJ2-3
v_gene: TRBV15
CDR3aa: ATSRDSSTSPSNTDTQY

j_gene: TRBJ2-7
v_gene: TRBV5-1
CDR3aa: ASSSPGTGIYEQY

j_gene: TRBJ2-5
v_gene: TRBV6-1
CDR3aa: ASSEALFAGGSVQY

j_gene: TRBJ1-4
v_gene: TRBV5-6
CDR3aa: ASSTPGTTNEKLF

j_gene: TRBJ2-1
v_gene: TRBV11-1
CDR3aa: ASSRRRGTSGQLEQF

j_gene: TRBJ1-2
v_gene: TRBV7-6
CDR3aa: ASSPGTGSGGYT

j_gene: TRBJ2-7
v_gene: TRBV28
CDR3aa: ASSLGPFDEQY

j_gene: TRBJ2-5
v_gene: TRBV4-3
CDR3aa: ASSYGLAGGETQY

j_gene: TRBJ2-7
v_gene: TRBV30
CDR3aa: AWSVKQGPYEQY

j_gene: TRBJ2-7
v_gene: TRBV7-2
CDR3aa: ASSSPVGSSYEQY

j_gene: TRBJ2-7
v_gene: TRBV5-1
CDR3aa: ASSPGTASWEQY

j_gene: TRBJ2-3
v_gene: TRBV7-7
CDR3aa: ASSFTPPDTQY

j_gene: TRBJ1-1
v_gene: TRBV11-2
CDR3aa: ASSLQGRSTEAF

j_gene: TRBJ2-7
v_gene: TRBV28
CDR3aa: ASTLEGTSGNFY

j_gene: TRBJ1-3
v_gene: TRBV4-1
CDR3aa: ASSQDGTGGKLNTIY

j_gene: TRBJ2-1
v_gene: TRBV15
CDR3aa: ATSSGYNEQF

j_gene: TRBJ2-7
v_gene: TRBV4-3
CDR3aa: ASSVVWQSYEQY

j_gene: TRBJ1-2
v_gene: TRBV2
CDR3aa: ASSESRVDGYT

j_gene: TRBJ2-3
v_gene: TRBV6-5
CDR3aa: ASRQQGAGTQY

j_gene: TRBJ2-2
v_gene: TRBV5-4
CDR3aa: ASSLDSRGTGELF

j_gene: TRBJ2-1
v_gene: TRBV7-2
CDR3aa: ASSLDSGSLYNEQF

j_gene: TRBJ1-1
v_gene: TRBV18
CDR3aa: ASSPQPGPNTEAF

j_gene: TRBJ1-1
v_gene: TRBV14
CDR3aa: ASSHPGGEAF

j_gene: TRBJ2-7
v_gene: TRBV5-5
CDR3aa: ASMRMYEQY

j_gene: TRBJ2-7
v_gene: TRBV6-5
CDR3aa: ASSYSPNLQQY

j_gene: TRBJ1-2
v_gene: TRBV5-1
CDR3aa: ASSLDRGQGGYT

j_gene: TRBJ2-2
v_gene: TRBV7-9
CDR3aa: ASSLLAYTGELF

j_gene: TRBJ1-2
v_gene: TRBV27
CDR3aa: ASRPTGRGNYGYT

j_gene: TRBJ1-5
v_gene: TRBV4-1
CDR3aa: ASSQTATSNQPQH

j_gene: TRBJ1-2
v_gene: TRBV7-9
CDR3aa: ASSLAFGDARGYT

j_gene: TRBJ2-1
v_gene: TRBV28
CDR3aa: ASKVRDLSYNEQF

j_gene: TRBJ2-1
v_gene: TRBV5-5
CDR3aa: ASTSHSNEQF

j_gene: TRBJ2-6
v_gene: TRBV5-4
CDR3aa: ASSSITGANVLT

j_gene: TRBJ1-5
v_gene: TRBV6-1
CDR3aa: ASSVQGTLNQPQH

j_gene: TRBJ2-7
v_gene: TRBV11-2
CDR3aa: ASGGAVGSYEQY

j_gene: TRBJ2-7
v_gene: TRBV5-4
CDR3aa: ASSFLLAGASYEQY